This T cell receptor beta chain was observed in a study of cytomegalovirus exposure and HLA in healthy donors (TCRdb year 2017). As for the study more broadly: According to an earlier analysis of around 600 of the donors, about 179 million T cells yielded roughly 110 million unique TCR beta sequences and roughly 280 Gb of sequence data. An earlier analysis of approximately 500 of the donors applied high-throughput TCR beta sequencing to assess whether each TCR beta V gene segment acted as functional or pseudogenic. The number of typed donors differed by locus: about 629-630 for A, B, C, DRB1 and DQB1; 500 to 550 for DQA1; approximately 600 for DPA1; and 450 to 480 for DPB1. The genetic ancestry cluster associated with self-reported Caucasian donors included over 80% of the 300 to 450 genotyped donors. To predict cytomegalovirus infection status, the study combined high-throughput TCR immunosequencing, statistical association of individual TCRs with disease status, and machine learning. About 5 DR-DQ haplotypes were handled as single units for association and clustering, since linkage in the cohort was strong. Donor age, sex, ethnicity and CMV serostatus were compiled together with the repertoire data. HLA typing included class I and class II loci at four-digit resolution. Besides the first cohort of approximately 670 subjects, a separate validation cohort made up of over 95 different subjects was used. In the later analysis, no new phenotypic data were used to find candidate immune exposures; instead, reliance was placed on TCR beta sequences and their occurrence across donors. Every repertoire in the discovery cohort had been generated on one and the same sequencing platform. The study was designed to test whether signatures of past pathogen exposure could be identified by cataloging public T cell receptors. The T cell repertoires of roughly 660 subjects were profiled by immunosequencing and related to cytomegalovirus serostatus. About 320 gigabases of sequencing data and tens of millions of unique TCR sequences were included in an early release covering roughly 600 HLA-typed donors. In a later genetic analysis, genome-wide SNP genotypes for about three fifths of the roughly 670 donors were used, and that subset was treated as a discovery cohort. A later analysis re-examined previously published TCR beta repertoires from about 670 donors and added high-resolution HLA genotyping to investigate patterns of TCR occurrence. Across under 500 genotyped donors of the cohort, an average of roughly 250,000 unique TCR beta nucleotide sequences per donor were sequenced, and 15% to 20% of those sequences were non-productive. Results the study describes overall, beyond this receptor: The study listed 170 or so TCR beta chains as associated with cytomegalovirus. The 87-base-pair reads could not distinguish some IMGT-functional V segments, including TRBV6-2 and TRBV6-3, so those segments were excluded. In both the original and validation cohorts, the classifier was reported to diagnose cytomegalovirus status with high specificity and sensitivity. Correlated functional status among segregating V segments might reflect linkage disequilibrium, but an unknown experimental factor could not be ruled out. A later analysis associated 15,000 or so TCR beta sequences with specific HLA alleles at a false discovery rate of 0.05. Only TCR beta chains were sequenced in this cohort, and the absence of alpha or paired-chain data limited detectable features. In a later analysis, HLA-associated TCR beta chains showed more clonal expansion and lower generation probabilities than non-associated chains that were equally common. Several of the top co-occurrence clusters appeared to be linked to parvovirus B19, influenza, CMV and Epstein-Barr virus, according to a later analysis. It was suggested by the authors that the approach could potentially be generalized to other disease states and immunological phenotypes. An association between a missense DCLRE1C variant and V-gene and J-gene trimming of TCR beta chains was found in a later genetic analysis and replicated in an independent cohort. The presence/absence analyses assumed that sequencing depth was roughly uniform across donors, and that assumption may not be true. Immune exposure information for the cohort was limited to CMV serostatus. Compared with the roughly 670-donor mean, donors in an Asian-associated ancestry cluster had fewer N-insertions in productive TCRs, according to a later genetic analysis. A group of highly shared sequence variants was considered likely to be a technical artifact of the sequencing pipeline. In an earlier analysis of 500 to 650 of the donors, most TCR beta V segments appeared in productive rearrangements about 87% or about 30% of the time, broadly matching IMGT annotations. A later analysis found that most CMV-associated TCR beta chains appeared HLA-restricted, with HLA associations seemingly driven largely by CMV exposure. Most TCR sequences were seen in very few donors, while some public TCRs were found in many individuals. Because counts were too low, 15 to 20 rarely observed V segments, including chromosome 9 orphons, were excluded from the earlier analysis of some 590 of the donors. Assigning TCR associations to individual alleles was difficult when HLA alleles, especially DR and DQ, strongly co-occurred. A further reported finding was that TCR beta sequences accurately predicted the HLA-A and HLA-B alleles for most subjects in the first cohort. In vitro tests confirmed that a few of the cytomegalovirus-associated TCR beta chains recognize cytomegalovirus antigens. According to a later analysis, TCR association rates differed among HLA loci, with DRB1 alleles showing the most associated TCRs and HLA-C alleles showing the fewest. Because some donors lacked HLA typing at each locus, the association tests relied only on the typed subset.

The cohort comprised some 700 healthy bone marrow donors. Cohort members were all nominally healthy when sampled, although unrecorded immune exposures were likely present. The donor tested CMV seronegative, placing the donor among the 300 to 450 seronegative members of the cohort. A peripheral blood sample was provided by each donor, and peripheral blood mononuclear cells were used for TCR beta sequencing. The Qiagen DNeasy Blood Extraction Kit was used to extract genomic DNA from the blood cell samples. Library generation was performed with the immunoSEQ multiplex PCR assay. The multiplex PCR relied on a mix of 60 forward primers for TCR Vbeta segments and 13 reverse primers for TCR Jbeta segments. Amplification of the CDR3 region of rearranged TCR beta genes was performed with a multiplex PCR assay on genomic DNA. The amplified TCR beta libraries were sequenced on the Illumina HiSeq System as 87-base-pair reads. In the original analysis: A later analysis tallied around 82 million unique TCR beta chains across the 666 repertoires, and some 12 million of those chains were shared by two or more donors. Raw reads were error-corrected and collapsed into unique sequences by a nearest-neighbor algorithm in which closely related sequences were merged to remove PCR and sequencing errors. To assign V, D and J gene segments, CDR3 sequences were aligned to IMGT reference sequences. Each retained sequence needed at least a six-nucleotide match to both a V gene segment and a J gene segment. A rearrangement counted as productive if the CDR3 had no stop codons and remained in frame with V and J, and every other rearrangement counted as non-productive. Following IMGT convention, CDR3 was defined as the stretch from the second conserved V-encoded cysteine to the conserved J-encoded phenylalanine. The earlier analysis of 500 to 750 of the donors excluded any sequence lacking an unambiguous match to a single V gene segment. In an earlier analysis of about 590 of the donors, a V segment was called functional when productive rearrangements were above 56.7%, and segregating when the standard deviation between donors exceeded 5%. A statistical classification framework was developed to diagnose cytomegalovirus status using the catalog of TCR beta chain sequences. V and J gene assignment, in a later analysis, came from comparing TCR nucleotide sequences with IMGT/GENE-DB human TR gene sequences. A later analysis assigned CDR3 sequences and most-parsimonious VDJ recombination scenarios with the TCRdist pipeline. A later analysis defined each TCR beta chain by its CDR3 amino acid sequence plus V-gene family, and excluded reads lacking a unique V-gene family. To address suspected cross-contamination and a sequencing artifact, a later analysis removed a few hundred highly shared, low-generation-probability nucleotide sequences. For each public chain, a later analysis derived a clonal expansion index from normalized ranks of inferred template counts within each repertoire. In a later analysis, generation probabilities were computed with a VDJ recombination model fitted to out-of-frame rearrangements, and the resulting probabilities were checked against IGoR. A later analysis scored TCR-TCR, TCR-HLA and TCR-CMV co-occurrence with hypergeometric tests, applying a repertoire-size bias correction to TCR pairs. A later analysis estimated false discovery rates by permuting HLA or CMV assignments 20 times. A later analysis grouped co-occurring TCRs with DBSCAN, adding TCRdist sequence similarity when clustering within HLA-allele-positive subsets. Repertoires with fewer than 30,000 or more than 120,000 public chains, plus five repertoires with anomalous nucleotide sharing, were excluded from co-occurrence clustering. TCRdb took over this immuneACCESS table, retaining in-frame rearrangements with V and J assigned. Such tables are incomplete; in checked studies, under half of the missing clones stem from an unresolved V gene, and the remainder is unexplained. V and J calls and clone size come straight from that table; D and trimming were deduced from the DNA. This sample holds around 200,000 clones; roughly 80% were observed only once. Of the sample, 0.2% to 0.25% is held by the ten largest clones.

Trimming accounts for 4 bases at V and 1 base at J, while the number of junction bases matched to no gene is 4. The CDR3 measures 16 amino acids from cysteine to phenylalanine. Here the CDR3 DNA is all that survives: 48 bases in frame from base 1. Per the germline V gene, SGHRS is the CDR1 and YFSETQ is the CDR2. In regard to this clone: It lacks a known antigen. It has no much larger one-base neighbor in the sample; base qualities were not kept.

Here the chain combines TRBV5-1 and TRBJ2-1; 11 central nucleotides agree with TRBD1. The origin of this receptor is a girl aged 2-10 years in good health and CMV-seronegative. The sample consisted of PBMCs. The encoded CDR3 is CASSRDRGLSYNEQFF. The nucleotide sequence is TGCGCCAGCAGCAGGGACAGGGGGTTGTCCTACAATGAGCAGTTCTTC.